This TCR beta chain was sequenced in a study of control samples from healthy donors and cancer patients. Profiled with immunoSEQ multiplex PCR; TCRdb holds only in-frame clones, not every one. The table has around 180,000 clones, around 88% seen once; the top ten hold 4% to 6%. V gave up 2 bases and J gave up 7 bases, with 6 bases separating them. The CDR3 is made up of 12 amino acids. This chain uses TRBV12-3 or TRBV12-4 with TRBJ1-5; D is unclear. The sample comprised blood. This TCR came from a woman aged 25 to 45 in good health. CDR3 sequence: CASSLRGQPQHF. The DNA of the CDR3 is TGTGCCAGCAGTTTAAGAGGGCAGCCCCAGCATTTT.